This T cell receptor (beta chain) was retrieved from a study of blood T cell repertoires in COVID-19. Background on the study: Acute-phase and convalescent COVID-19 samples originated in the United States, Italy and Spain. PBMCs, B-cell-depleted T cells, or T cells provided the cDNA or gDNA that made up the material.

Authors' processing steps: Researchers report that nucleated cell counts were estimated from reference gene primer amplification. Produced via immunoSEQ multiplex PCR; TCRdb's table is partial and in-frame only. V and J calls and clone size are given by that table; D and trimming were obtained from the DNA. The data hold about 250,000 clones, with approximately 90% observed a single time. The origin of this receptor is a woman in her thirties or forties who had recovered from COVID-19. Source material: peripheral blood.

The CDR3 protein is CASSLGRGVYSPLHF. The CDR3 DNA is TGTGCCAGCAGTCTGGGCAGGGGTGTTTATTCACCCCTCCACTTT. This chain links TRBV27 with TRBJ1-6, with D tentatively TRBD1 (6 bases). CDR3 size: 15 residues. V lost 5 bases to trimming and J lost 8 bases, with 16 bases between them. Germline values: CDR1 MNHEY, CDR2 SMNVEV (reference sequence).